This T cell receptor (beta chain) was recorded in a study of T cells in Graves' hyperthyroidism and ophthalmopathy. This CDR3 region has 16 residues. Trimming took 2 bases from V and 7 from J, leaving 19 bases between them. In germline, CDR1 is SGHDT, CDR2 YYEEEE. The source material, RNA transcripts, was used to amplify TCR beta CDR3 regions. TCR CDR3 regions were first amplified by RT-PCR with HTBI primers. One entry per CDR3 protein, called by TCRdb with MiXCR from the multiplex PCR reads. This table has about 480,000 distinct CDR3 sequences, around an eighth appearing once. The rearrangement joins TRBV5-6 to TRBJ2-1; D not certain. The receptor's source is a woman between 18 and 29 years old with Graves' hyperthyroidism. Sequencing was carried out using blood. This CDR3 reads CASSFSPRFSWNEQFF. The DNA for the CDR3 is TGTGCCAGCAGCTTTTCCCCCAGGTTTTCGTGGAATGAGCAGTTCTTC. Drawing the rest from reference TRBV5-6 and TRBJ2-1, the complete variable domain is DAGVTQSPTHLIKTRGQQVTLRCSPKSGHDTVSWYQQALGQGPQFIFQYYEEEERQRGNFPDRFSGHQFPNYSSELNVNALLLGDSALYLCASSFSPRFSWNEQFFGPGTRLTVL.